This entry is about one T cell receptor beta chain. This entry is derived from a study of blood T cell repertoires in COVID-19. As for the study in general: Donors in the United States, Italy and Spain gave samples during acute or convalescent COVID-19.

A Seattle source enrolled patients during active infection and followed them longitudinally. Authors' methods: Estimation of nucleated cell counts was performed using reference gene primer amplification. Here immunoSEQ multiplex PCR was the method, and the copy in TCRdb shows in-frame clones only, minus some. V and J calls and clone size come straight from that table; D and trimming were deduced from the DNA. The repertoire holds approximately 110,000 clones, with roughly 80% as singletons. The sample was peripheral blood. This clonotype was obtained from a man at least 80 years old with COVID-19, enrolled during active disease.

The CDR3 reads CASSRTGTIMNTEAFF. The CDR3 DNA reads TGTGCCAGCAGCAGGACAGGAACTATTATGAACACTGAAGCTTTCTTT. The rearrangement joins TRBV28 to TRBJ1-1; 7 bases agree with TRBD1. The CDR3 has 16 residues. Germline V lookup: CDR1 MDHEN, CDR2 SYDVKM. The trim removed 6 bases at V and 0 bases at J, leaving 10 bases unmatched.